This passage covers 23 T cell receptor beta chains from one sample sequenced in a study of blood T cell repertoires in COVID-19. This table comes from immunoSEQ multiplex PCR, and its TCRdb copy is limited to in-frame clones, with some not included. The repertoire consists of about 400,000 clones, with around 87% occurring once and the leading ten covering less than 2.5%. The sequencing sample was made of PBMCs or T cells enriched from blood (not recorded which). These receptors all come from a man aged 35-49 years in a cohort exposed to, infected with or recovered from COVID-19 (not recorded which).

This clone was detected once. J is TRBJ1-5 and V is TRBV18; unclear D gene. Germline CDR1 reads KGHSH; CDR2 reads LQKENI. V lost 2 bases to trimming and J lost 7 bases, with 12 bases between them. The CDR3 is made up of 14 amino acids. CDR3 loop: CASSPGTDLQPQHF. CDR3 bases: TGTGCCAGCTCACCAGGTACAGATCTACAGCCCCAGCATTTT.

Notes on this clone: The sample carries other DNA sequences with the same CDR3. The DNA of the CDR3 is TGTGCCTGGAGTGTTACTAGCGGTCGCACAGATACGCAGTATTTT. As protein: CAWSVTSGRTDTQYF. V gene TRBV30 combines with J gene TRBJ2-3; 8 positions match TRBD2. V lost 0 bases and J lost 1; bases outside the gene matches: 3. Germline values: CDR1 GTSNPN, CDR2 SVGIG (reference sequence). This CDR3 is 15 amino acids long.

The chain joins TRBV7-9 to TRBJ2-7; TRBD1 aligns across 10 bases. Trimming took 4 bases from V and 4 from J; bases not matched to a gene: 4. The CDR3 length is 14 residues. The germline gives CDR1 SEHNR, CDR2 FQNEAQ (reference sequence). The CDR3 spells CASSSGTGEYEQYF. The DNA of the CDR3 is TGTGCCAGCAGCTCCGGGACAGGGGAATACGAGCAGTACTTC.

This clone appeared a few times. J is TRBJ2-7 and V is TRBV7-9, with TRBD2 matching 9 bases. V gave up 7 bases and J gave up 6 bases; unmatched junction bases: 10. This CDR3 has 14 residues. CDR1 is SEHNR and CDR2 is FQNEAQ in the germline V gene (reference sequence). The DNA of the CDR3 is TGTGCCAGCACTTGGGGAGCGGGAGGATCCGAGCAGTACTTC. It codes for CASTWGAGGSEQYF. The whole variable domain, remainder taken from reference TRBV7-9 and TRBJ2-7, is DTGVSQNPRHKITKRGQNVTFRCDPISEHNRLYWYRQTLGQGPEFLTYFQNEAQLEKSRLLSDRFSAERPKGSFSTLEIQRTEQGDSAMYLCASTWGAGGSEQYFGPGTRLTVT.

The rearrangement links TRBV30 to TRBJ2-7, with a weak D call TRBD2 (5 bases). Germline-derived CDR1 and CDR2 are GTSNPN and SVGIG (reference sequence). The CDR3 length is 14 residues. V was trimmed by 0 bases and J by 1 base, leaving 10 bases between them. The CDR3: CAWSVGSLSYEQYF. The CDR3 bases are TGTGCCTGGAGTGTAGGGAGTTTGTCCTACGAGCAGTACTTC.

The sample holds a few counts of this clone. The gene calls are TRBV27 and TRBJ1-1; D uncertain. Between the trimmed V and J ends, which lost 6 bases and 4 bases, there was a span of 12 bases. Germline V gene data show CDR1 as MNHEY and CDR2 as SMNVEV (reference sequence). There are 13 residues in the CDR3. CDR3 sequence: CASRQPEGTEAFF. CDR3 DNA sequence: TGTGCCAGCAGGCAACCAGAGGGCACTGAAGCTTTCTTT.

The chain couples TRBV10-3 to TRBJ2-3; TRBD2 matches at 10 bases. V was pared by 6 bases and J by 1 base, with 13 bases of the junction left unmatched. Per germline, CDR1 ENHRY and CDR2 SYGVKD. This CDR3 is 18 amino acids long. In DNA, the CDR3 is TGTGCCATCAGAGCCGGGACTAGCGCGAGAGGGGGCACAGATACGCAGTATTTT. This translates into CAIRAGTSARGGTDTQYF.

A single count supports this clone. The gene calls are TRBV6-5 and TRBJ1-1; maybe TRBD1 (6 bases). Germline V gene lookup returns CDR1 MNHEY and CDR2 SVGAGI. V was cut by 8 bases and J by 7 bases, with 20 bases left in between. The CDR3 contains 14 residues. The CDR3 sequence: CASGRLTGLDEAFF. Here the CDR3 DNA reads TGTGCCAGCGGCAGGCTAACAGGGCTTGATGAAGCTTTCTTT.

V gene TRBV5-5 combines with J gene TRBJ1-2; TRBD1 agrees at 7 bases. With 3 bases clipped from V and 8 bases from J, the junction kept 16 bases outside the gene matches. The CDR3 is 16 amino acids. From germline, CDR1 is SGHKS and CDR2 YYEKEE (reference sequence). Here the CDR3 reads CASSSETTGDFLGYTF. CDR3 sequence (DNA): TGTGCCAGCAGCTCGGAAACTACAGGGGACTTTCTAGGCTACACCTTC.

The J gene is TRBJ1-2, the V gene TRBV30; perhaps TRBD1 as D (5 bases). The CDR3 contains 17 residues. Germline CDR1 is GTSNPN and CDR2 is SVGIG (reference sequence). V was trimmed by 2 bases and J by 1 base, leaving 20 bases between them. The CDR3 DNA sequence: TGTGCCTGGAGTCGGCGGGGGACTGTTAACTATAACTATGGCTACACCTTC. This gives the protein CAWSRRGTVNYNYGYTF.

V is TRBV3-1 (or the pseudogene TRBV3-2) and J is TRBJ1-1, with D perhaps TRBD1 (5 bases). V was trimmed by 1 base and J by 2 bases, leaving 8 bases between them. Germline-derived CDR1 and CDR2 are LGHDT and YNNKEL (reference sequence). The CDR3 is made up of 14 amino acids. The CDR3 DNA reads TGTGCCAGCAGCCAAGGCGACAGAAACACTGAAGCTTTCTTT. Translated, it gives CASSQGDRNTEAFF.

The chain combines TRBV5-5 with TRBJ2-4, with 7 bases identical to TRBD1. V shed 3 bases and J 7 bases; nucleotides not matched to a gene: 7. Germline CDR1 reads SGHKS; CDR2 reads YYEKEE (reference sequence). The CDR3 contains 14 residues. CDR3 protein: CASSSQGEGNIQYF. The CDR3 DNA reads TGTGCCAGCAGCTCGCAGGGGGAAGGGAACATTCAGTACTTC.

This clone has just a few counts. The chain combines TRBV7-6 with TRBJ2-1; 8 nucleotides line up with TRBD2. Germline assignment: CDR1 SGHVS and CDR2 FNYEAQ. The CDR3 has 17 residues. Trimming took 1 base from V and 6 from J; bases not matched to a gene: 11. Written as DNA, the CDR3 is TGTGCCAGCAGCTTAGGGGGAGGGACTAGAGCTAGCAATGAGCAGTTCTTC. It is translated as CASSLGGGTRASNEQFF.

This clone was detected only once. The chain's CDR3 is CASSTGTRQYNEQFF. In DNA, the CDR3 is TGTGCCAGCAGTACTGGGACTAGGCAATACAATGAGCAGTTCTTC. The chain carries TRBV6-5 and TRBJ2-1; 8 bases are shared with TRBD2. The CDR3 is 15 amino acids. From germline, CDR1 is MNHEY and CDR2 SVGAGI. J gave up 4 bases and V 5 bases, and 7 bases lay outside the gene matches.

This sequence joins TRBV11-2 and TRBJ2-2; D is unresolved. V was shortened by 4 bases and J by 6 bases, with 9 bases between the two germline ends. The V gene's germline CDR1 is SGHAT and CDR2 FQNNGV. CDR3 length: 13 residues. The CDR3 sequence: CASSWALAGELFF. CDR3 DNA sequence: TGTGCCAGCAGCTGGGCTCTGGCCGGGGAGCTGTTTTTT.

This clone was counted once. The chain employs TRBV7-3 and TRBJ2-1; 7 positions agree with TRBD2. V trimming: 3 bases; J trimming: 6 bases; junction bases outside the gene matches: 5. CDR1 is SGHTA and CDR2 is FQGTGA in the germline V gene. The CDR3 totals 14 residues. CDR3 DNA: TGTGCCAGCAGCTTGTTTACTAGCGCCAATGAGCAGTTCTTC. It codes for CASSLFTSANEQFF.

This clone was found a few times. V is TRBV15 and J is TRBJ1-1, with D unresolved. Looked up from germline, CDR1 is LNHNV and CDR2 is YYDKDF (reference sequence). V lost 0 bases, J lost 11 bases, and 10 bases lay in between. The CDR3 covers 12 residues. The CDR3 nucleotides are TGTGCCACCAGCAGAGATGTCGGTACGGCTTTCTTT. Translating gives CATSRDVGTAFF.

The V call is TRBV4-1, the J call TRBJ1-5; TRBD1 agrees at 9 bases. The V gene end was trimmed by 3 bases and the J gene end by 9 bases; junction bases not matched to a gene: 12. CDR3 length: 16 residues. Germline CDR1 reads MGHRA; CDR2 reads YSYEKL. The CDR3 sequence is CASSQATGGAGSPQHF. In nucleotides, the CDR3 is TGCGCCAGCAGCCAGGCAACAGGGGGCGCGGGTTCGCCCCAGCATTTT.

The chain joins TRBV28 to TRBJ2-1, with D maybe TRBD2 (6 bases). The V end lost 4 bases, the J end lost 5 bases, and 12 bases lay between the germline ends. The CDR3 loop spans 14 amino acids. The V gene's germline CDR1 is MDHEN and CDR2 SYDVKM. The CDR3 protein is CASSSRDWDNEQFF. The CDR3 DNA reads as TGTGCCAGCAGTTCCCGGGACTGGGACAATGAGCAGTTCTTC. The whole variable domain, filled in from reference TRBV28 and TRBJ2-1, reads DVKVTQSSRYLVKRTGEKVFLECVQDMDHENMFWYRQDPGLGLRLIYFSYDVKMKEKGDIPEGYSVSREKKERFSLILESASTNQTSMYLCASSSRDWDNEQFFGPGTRLTVL.

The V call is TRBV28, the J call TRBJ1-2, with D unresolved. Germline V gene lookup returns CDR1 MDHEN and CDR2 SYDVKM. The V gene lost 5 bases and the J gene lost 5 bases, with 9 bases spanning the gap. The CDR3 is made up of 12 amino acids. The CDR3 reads CASSQENYGYTF. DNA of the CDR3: TGTGCCAGCAGTCAGGAAAATTATGGCTACACCTTC.

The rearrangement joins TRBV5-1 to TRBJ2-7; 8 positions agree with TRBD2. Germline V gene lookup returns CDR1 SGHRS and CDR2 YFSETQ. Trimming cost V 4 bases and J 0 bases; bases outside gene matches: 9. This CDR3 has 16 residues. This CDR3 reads CASSRGGRGSSYEQYF. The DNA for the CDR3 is TGCGCCAGCAGCCGGGGGGGACGTGGGAGCTCCTACGAGCAGTACTTC.

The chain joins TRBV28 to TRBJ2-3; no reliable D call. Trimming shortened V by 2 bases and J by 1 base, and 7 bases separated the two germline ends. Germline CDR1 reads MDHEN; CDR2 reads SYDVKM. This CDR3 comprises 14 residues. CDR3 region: CASSLVQGTDTQYF. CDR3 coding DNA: TGTGCCAGCAGTTTAGTCCAGGGCACAGATACGCAGTATTTT. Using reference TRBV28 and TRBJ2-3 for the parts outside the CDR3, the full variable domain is DVKVTQSSRYLVKRTGEKVFLECVQDMDHENMFWYRQDPGLGLRLIYFSYDVKMKEKGDIPEGYSVSREKKERFSLILESASTNQTSMYLCASSLVQGTDTQYFGPGTRLTVL.

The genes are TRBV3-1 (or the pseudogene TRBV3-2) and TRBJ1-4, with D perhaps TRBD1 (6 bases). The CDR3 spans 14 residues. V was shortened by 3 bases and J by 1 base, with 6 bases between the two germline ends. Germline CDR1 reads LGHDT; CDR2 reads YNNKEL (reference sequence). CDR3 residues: CASSQDRTNEKLFF. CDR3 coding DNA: TGTGCCAGCAGCCAGGACAGAACTAATGAAAAACTGTTTTTT.